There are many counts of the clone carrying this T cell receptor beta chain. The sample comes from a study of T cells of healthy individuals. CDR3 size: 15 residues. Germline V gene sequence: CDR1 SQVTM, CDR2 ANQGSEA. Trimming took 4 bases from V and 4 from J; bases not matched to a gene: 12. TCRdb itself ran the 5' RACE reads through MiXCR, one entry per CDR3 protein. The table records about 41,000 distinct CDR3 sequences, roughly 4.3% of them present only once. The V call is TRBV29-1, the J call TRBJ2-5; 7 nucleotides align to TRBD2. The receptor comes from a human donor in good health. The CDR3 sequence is CSVAVGGGSGETQYF. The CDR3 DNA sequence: TGCAGCGTTGCCGTGGGAGGCGGGAGTGGAGAGACCCAGTACTTC.